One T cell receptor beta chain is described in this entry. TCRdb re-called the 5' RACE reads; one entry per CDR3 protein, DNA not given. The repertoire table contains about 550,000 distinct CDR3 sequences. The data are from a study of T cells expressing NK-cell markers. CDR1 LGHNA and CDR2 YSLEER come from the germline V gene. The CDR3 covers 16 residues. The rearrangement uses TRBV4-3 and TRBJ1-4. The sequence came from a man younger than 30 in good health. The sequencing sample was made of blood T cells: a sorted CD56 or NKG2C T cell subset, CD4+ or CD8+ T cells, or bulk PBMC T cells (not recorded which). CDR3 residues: CASSQVSVDPNEKLFF.